The entry below gives a single T cell receptor beta chain sequence along with its context. This CDR3 has 14 residues. Germline V CDR1 and CDR2: MRHNA, SNTAGT. J was trimmed by 6 bases and V by 2 bases; bases with no gene match: 0. Each single cDNA molecule received a unique molecular identifier. One entry per CDR3 protein results from TCRdb running MiXCR on the 5' RACE reads. The table has about 60,000 distinct CDR3 sequences, approximately 8.3% seen once; the top ten hold under 4%. This sample was included in a study of early T cells in non-severe SARS-CoV-2 infection. The wider study: Bulk RNA isolated from unsorted whole blood underwent sequencing; chains were not paired.

The chain joins TRBV6-4 to TRBJ2-1, with 11 nucleotides matching TRBD2. The sequenced sample consisted of whole blood. The clonotype was recovered from an adult who was a healthcare worker with PCR-confirmed SARS-CoV-2 infection or an uninfected control (not recorded which). CDR3 coding DNA: TGTGCCAGCAGTGACGGACTAGCGGGCAATGAGCAGTTCTTC. It encodes CASSDGLAGNEQFF.